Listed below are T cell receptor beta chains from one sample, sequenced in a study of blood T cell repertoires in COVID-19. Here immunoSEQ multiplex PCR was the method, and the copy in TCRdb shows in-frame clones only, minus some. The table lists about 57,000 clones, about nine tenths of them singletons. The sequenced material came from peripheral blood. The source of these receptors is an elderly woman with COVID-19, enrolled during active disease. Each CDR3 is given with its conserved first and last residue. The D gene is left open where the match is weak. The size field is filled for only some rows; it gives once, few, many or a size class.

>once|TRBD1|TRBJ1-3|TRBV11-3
CASSAQGAPGNTIYF
TGTGCCAGCAGCGCACAGGGGGCGCCTGGAAACACCATATATTTT
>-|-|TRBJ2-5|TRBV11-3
CASSLGSSFGETQYF
TGTGCCAGCAGCTTGGGCAGTTCATTTGGGGAGACCCAGTACTTC
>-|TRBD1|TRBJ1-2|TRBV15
CATSPDRDYGYTF
TGTGCCACCAGCCCAGACAGGGACTATGGCTACACCTTC
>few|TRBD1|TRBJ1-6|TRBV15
CATSIHRGNSPLHF
TGTGCCACCAGCATACACAGGGGTAATTCACCCCTCCACTTT
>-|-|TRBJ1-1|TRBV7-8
CASSWRGIGLNTEAFF
TGTGCCAGCAGTTGGCGAGGGATCGGGCTGAACACTGAAGCTTTCTTT
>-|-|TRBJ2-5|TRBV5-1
CASSFTSQETQYF
TGCGCCAGCAGCTTCACTAGCCAAGAGACCCAGTACTTC
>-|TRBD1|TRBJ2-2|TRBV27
CASSSGTARRELFF
TGTGCCAGCAGTTCCGGGACAGCGCGGCGGGAGCTGTTTTTT
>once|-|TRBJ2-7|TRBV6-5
CASRPDRPRPYEQYF
TGTGCCAGCAGACCCGACAGGCCGCGACCCTACGAGCAGTACTTC
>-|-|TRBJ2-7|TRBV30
CAWSPGLSYEQYF
TGTGCCTGGAGCCCGGGTCTCTCCTACGAGCAGTACTTC
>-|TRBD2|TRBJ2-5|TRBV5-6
CASSLRLAGGQETQYF
TGTGCCAGCAGCCTACGACTAGCGGGGGGGCAGGAGACCCAGTACTTC
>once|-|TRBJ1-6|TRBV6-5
CASSYSSGYNSPLHF
TGTGCCAGCAGTTACTCGAGTGGTTATAATTCACCCCTCCACTTT
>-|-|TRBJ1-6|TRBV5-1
CASSDGWTDFYNSPLHF
TGCGCCAGCAGCGACGGATGGACAGATTTCTATAATTCACCCCTCCACTTT
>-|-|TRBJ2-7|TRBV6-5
CASSPRTDSYEQYF
TGTGCCAGCAGCCCAAGGACAGATTCCTACGAGCAGTACTTC
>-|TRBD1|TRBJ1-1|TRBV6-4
CASSEQGWANTEAFF
TGTGCCAGCAGTGAACAGGGGTGGGCGAACACTGAAGCTTTCTTT
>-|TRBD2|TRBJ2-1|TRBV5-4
CASSLTSGTYNEQFF
TGTGCCAGCAGCTTAACTAGCGGGACCTACAATGAGCAGTTCTTC
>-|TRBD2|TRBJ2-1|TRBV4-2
CASSLRGSGGNEQFF
TGTGCCAGCAGCTTACGGGGGTCGGGGGGCAATGAGCAGTTCTTC
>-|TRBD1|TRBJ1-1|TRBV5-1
CASSSGGTGAITEAFF
TGCGCCAGCAGCTCGGGAGGGACAGGGGCGATCACTGAAGCTTTCTTT
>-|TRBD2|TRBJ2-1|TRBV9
CASSLLAGGRYNEQFF
TGTGCCAGCAGCCTCTTAGCGGGGGGGCGATACAATGAGCAGTTCTTC
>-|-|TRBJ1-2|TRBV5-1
CASSSDSPIYGYTF
TGCGCCAGCAGCTCAGACAGTCCTATCTATGGCTACACCTTC
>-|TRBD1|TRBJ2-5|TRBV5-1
CASSLAPGTGAETQYF
TGCGCCAGCAGCTTGGCCCCCGGGACAGGGGCAGAGACCCAGTACTTC
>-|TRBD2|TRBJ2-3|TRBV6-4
CASSGGSTDTQYF
TGTGCCAGTTCGGGGGGGAGCACAGATACGCAGTATTTT
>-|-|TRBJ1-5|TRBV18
CASSPRQGGQPQHF
TGTGCCAGCTCACCACGGCAGGGAGGTCAGCCCCAGCATTTT
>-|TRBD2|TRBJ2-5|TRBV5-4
CASSLEAGGQETQYF
TGTGCCAGCAGCTTGGAAGCGGGGGGTCAAGAGACCCAGTACTTC
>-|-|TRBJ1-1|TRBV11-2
CASSPRAENTEAFF
TGTGCCAGCAGCCCCCGCGCTGAAAACACTGAAGCTTTCTTT
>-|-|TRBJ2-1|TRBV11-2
CASSRIGGLSYNEQFF
TGTGCCAGCAGTCGTATCGGGGGGCTCTCCTACAATGAGCAGTTCTTC
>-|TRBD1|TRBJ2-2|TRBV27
CATSTGSNTGELFF
TGTGCCACCTCGACAGGGTCAAACACCGGGGAGCTGTTTTTT
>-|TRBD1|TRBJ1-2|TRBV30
CATTDREEYGYTF
TGTGCAACCACGGACAGGGAGGAGTATGGCTACACCTTC
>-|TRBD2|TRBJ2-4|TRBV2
CASSEERGVNIQYF
TGTGCCAGCAGTGAAGAGCGGGGGGTGAACATTCAGTACTTC
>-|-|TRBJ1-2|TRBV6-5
CASRDKSNYGYTF
TGTGCCAGTCGAGACAAATCTAACTATGGCTACACCTTC
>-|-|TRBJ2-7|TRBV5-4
CASSSSAVSYEQYF
TGTGCCAGCAGCTCCTCCGCAGTTTCCTACGAGCAGTACTTC
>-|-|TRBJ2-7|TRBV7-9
CASSLDSVRDYEQYF
TGTGCCAGCAGCTTAGATTCGGTCAGGGACTACGAGCAGTACTTC
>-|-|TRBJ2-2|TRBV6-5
CASSYSPDPGTGELFF
TGTGCCAGCAGTTACTCCCCCGACCCCGGGACCGGGGAGCTGTTTTTT
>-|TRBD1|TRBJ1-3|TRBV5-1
CASSLALGQGNTIYF
TGCGCCAGCAGCTTAGCCCTGGGACAGGGAAACACCATATATTTT
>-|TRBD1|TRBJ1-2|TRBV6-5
CASSYSDRGGGYTF
TGTGCCAGCAGTTACTCAGACAGGGGCGGTGGCTACACCTTC
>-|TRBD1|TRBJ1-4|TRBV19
CASATGSGEKLFF
TGTGCCAGTGCGACAGGGAGTGGTGAAAAACTGTTTTTT
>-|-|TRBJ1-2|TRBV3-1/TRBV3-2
CASSQAGGLGYTF
TGTGCCAGCAGCCAAGCGGGGGGGCTCGGCTACACCTTC
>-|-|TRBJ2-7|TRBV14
CASSPQTDSSYEQYF
TGTGCCAGCAGCCCCCAGACGGACAGTTCCTACGAGCAGTACTTC
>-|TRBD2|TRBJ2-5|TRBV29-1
CSVRTSLQETQYF
TGCAGCGTTAGGACTAGCCTCCAAGAGACCCAGTACTTC
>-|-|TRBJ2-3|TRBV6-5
CASRLIGGTDTQYF
TGTGCCAGCAGGCTAATCGGAGGCACAGATACGCAGTATTTT
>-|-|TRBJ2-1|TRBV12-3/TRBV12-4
CASSPSNEQFF
TGTGCCAGCAGTCCTTCTAATGAGCAGTTCTTC
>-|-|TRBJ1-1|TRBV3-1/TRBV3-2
CASSRRGGKTEAFF
TGTGCCAGCAGCCGGCGGGGGGGAAAGACTGAAGCTTTCTTT
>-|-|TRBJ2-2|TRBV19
CASTGVPTNTGELFF
TGTGCCAGTACGGGGGTTCCCACGAACACCGGGGAGCTGTTTTTT
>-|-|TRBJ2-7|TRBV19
CASSGGQFSYEQYF
TGTGCCAGTAGCGGGGGGCAGTTCTCCTACGAGCAGTACTTC
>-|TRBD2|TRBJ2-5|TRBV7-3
CASTPLGERGGQETQYF
TGTGCCAGCACCCCGTTGGGGGAGCGGGGGGGCCAAGAGACCCAGTACTTC
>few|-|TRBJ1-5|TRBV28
CASSLSQGHYSNQPQHF
TGTGCCAGCAGTCTCTCTCAGGGACACTATAGCAATCAGCCCCAGCATTTT
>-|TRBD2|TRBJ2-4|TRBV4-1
CASSQAASGGAGPLAKNIQYF
TGCGCCAGCAGCCAAGCGGCTAGCGGGGGGGCCGGTCCCTTAGCCAAAAACATTCAGTACTTC
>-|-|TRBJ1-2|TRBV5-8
CASSLGTSGGYTF
TGTGCCAGCAGCTTGGGGACATCGGGTGGCTACACCTTC
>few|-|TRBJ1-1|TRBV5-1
CASSLVGALNTEAFF
TGCGCCAGCAGCTTGGTTGGGGCTTTGAACACTGAAGCTTTCTTT
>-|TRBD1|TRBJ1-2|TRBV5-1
CASSLEGQAAGYTF
TGCGCCAGCAGCTTGGAAGGACAGGCGGCTGGCTACACCTTC
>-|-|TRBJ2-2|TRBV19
CASRQGTNTGELFF
TGTGCCAGTAGGCAGGGGACGAACACCGGGGAGCTGTTTTTT
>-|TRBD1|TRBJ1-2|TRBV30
CAWSGTGYIPPKGYTF
TGTGCCTGGAGTGGGACAGGCTATATTCCTCCTAAGGGCTACACCTTC